The 31 T cell receptor beta chains below come from one sample, sequenced in a study of blood T cell repertoires in COVID-19. Assay: immunoSEQ multiplex PCR; the TCRdb copy retains only in-frame clones and omits some. The table has about 59,000 clones, around 79% seen once. The material sequenced was peripheral blood. All receptors derive from a human donor in a cohort sampled during active COVID-19.

The chain joins TRBV18 to TRBJ1-4, with a possible D match to TRBD1 (6 bases). CDR1 is KGHSH, CDR2 LQKENI, per germline. Trimming stripped 0 bases from V and 10 bases from J, with 18 bases between. The CDR3 is 16 amino acids. The CDR3 region is CASSPPEATGDGKLFF. DNA of the CDR3: TGTGCCAGCTCACCACCGGAGGCGACAGGTGATGGAAAACTGTTTTTT.

The chain uses TRBV5-6 and TRBJ2-3; possible D gene TRBD1, 6 bases. Germline V lookup: CDR1 SGHDT, CDR2 YYEEEE. The germline V and J ends were trimmed by 0 bases and 5 bases, with 16 bases remaining between them. There are 16 residues in the CDR3. The CDR3 loop is CASSLGRDKGVDTQYF. CDR3 sequence (DNA): TGTGCCAGCAGCTTGGGCCGGGACAAGGGGGTAGATACGCAGTATTTT.

The V and J genes are TRBV6-1 and TRBJ2-7, with 10 positions matching TRBD2. Germline trimming cut 2 bases from V and 7 bases from J; bases unmatched to any gene: 14. The germline V gene has CDR1 MNHNS and CDR2 SASEGT. The CDR3 loop spans 17 amino acids. Here the CDR3 reads CASSESYRAGGPGEQYF. CDR3 DNA: TGTGCCAGCAGTGAATCGTATCGAGCGGGAGGGCCGGGGGAGCAGTACTTC.

This clone was seen only once. V is TRBV7-9 and J is TRBJ2-7; TRBD2 matches 8 bases. The V and J ends lost 7 bases and 4 bases, in that order; junction bases with no gene match: 3. CDR1 and CDR2 from the germline V gene are SEHNR and FQNEAQ (reference sequence). CDR3 length: 12 residues. The CDR3 is CASNPGGYEQYF. For the CDR3, the DNA is TGTGCCAGCAACCCGGGGGGGTACGAGCAGTACTTC.

For the CDR3, the DNA is TGCGCCAGCAGCTTGTTATCGGGGAATTCACCCCTCCACTTT. Translating it yields CASSLLSGNSPLHF. V and J are TRBV5-1 and TRBJ1-6; no clear D. The CDR3 runs 14 residues. Germline lookup yields CDR1 SGHRS and CDR2 YFSETQ. V was pared by 1 base and J by 7 bases, with 9 bases between.

This chain joins TRBV7-2 and TRBJ2-7; D remains unclear. Germline V gene sequence: CDR1 SGHTA, CDR2 FQGNSA. The germline V and J ends were trimmed by 5 bases and 2 bases, with 10 bases remaining between them. This CDR3 spans 13 amino acids. The chain's CDR3 is CASSPAGPYEQYF. The CDR3 DNA follows: TGTGCCAGCAGCCCCGCCGGTCCCTACGAGCAGTACTTC.

The chain uses TRBV18 and TRBJ2-7; 11 positions match TRBD2. The CDR3 loop spans 16 amino acids. Trimming cost V 0 bases and J 1 base; bases outside gene matches: 2. Germline CDR1 is KGHSH and CDR2 is LQKENI. CDR3: CASSPPGTSGSYEQYF. CDR3 sequence (DNA): TGTGCCAGCTCACCACCCGGGACTAGCGGTTCCTACGAGCAGTACTTC.

The rearrangement uses TRBV29-1 and TRBJ1-2, with D possibly matching TRBD1 (5 bases). Looked up from germline, CDR1 is SQVTM and CDR2 is ANQGSEA. V lost 3 bases, J lost 3 bases, and 17 bases lay in between. The CDR3 is 15 residues long. CDR3 DNA: TGCAGCGTTGATGGGTCGGCGCAGGGCGACTATGGCTACACCTTC. Residues: CSVDGSAQGDYGYTF.

This clone has only one observation. V is TRBV4-3 and J is TRBJ2-3, with 11 bases identical to TRBD2. With 0 bases clipped from V and 2 bases from J, the junction kept 7 bases outside the gene matches. CDR3 length equals 18 residues. Germline V CDR1 and CDR2: LGHNA, YSLEER. CDR3 coding DNA: TGCGCCAGCAGCCAAGATCAGGGACTAGCGGACTTCACAGATACGCAGTATTTT. This translates into CASSQDQGLADFTDTQYF.

This clone turned up a few times. This chain links TRBV5-1 with TRBJ2-1; possible D gene TRBD1, 5 bases. There are 15 residues in the CDR3. Germline CDR1 SGHRS, CDR2 YFSETQ. Between the trimmed V and J ends, which lost 1 base and 3 bases, there was a span of 11 bases. The CDR3 nucleotides read TGCGCCAGCAGCTTGCGACAGACCCTCTACAATGAGCAGTTCTTC. Translated: CASSLRQTLYNEQFF.

This clone has just a few counts. The chain links TRBV6-5 to TRBJ1-2; D is perhaps TRBD1 (6 bases). Trimming took 2 bases from V and 2 from J, leaving 15 bases between them. Germline V gene sequence: CDR1 MNHEY, CDR2 SVGAGI. CDR3 length equals 16 residues. Written as DNA, the CDR3 is TGTGCCAGCAGTTACCTCGAAGGGGGTGGAAACTATGGCTACACCTTC. Translated: CASSYLEGGGNYGYTF.

Here the CDR3 reads CASSNGVRGGETQYF. The CDR3 DNA reads as TGTGCCAGTAGTAACGGGGTCCGCGGGGGTGAGACCCAGTACTTC. The rearrangement links TRBV19 to TRBJ2-5, with 7 positions matching TRBD2. CDR3 length equals 15 residues. V lost 4 bases to trimming and J lost 5 bases; unmatched junction nucleotides: 10. CDR1 and CDR2 (germline): LNHDA, SQIVND (reference sequence).

This CDR3 is CATSEVSSTDTQYF. For the CDR3, the DNA is TGTGCCACCTCCGAGGTTTCTAGCACAGATACGCAGTATTTT. The rearrangement links TRBV28 to TRBJ2-3; D call uncertain. Germline V gives CDR1 MDHEN, CDR2 SYDVKM. CDR3 length equals 14 residues. Trimming left V 10 bases short and J 0 bases short, with 14 bases between.

The chain recombines TRBV2 with TRBJ2-4; possible D gene TRBD1, 5 bases. Deletions cut 2 bases from V and 7 bases from J, with 15 bases between. The germline CDR1 and CDR2 sequences are SNHLY and FYNNEI. The length of the CDR3 is 15 residues. CDR3 in DNA: TGTGCCAGCAGTGAAAGTTACAGGTCCCTTAACATTCAGTACTTC. Translated, it gives CASSESYRSLNIQYF.

The sample holds a few counts of this clone. The chain joins TRBV4-2 to TRBJ2-7, with 10 bases lining up with TRBD1. The CDR3 is made up of 15 amino acids. After removal of 6 bases from V and 3 bases from J, the junction contained 8 bases not matched to a gene. CDR1 and CDR2 (germline): LGHNA, YNFKEQ. DNA for the CDR3: TGTGCCAGCAGAGACCGGGACAGGGGCAACTACGAGCAGTACTTC. Its translation is CASRDRDRGNYEQYF.

This chain links TRBV27 with TRBJ1-2, with D possibly TRBD1 on 6 matching bases. Trimming took off 8 bases at V and 8 bases at J, with 12 bases between the two ends. Germline V lookup: CDR1 MNHEY, CDR2 SMNVEV (reference sequence). The length of the CDR3 is 11 residues. The CDR3 loop reads CASSGVGGYTF. The CDR3 DNA follows: TGTGCCAGCTCAGGGGTGGGAGGCTACACCTTC.

The chain recombines TRBV2 with TRBJ1-1; no definite D call. CDR1 and CDR2 (germline): SNHLY, FYNNEI. V dropped 3 bases and J dropped 1 base, with 9 bases sitting between them. This CDR3 has 14 residues. The CDR3 sequence: CASSDRLGNTEAFF. As DNA, the CDR3 is TGTGCCAGCAGTGACCGCCTCGGGAACACTGAAGCTTTCTTT. The whole variable domain, remainder taken from reference TRBV2 and TRBJ1-1, is EPEVTQTPSHQVTQMGQEVILRCVPISNHLYFYWYRQILGQKVEFLVSFYNNEISEKSEIFDDQFSVERPDGSNFTLKIRSTKLEDSAMYFCASSDRLGNTEAFFGQGTRLTVV.

The chain is built from TRBV10-2 and TRBJ1-1; no clear D. CDR1 and CDR2 (germline): WSHSY, SAAADI. The CDR3 totals 11 residues. V lost 7 bases and J 1 base, leaving 4 bases between the germline ends. The CDR3 spells CASMRNTEAFF. The CDR3 DNA sequence: TGCGCCAGCATGCGGAACACTGAAGCTTTCTTT.

The chain combines TRBV7-9 with TRBJ2-3; no definite D call. The length of the CDR3 is 14 residues. Trimming shortened V by 5 bases and J by 7 bases, and 16 bases separated the two germline ends. Germline V gene data show CDR1 as SEHNR and CDR2 as FQNEAQ (reference sequence). The DNA for the CDR3 is TGTGCCAGCAGCGCGGCCCGTCTCGCCAATACGCAGTATTTT. This encodes CASSAARLANTQYF.

This clone was seen a single time. The V and J genes are TRBV30 and TRBJ1-1, with D uncertain. With 1 base removed from V and 1 base from J, the gap between germline ends came to 4 bases. CDR3 length equals 12 residues. Germline V lookup: CDR1 GTSNPN, CDR2 SVGIG (reference sequence). The CDR3 loop reads CAWSGGNTEAFF. CDR3 bases: TGTGCCTGGAGTGGAGGGAACACTGAAGCTTTCTTT. Drawing the rest from reference TRBV30 and TRBJ1-1, the complete variable domain is SQTIHQWPATLVQPVGSPLSLECTVEGTSNPNLYWYRQAAGRGLQLLFYSVGIGQISSEVPQNLSASRPQDRQFILSSKKLLLSDSGFYLCAWSGGNTEAFFGQGTRLTVV.

CDR3 sequence: CASSLDPRGYNEQFF. The CDR3 DNA follows: TGTGCCAGCAGCTTAGACCCTAGGGGCTACAATGAGCAGTTCTTC. The chain carries TRBV7-2 and TRBJ2-1, with D tentatively TRBD1 (5 bases). With 1 base removed from V and 3 bases from J, the gap between germline ends came to 10 bases. Germline V gene sequence: CDR1 SGHTA, CDR2 FQGNSA. This CDR3 has 15 amino acids.

This clone was detected once. The rearrangement joins TRBV5-4 to TRBJ2-5; a weak D match, TRBD2 (5 bases). Trimming stripped 4 bases from V and 1 base from J, with 11 bases between. This CDR3 is built from 14 residues. Looked up from germline, CDR1 is SGHNT and CDR2 is YYREEE (reference sequence). Here the CDR3 reads CASSHQTSQETQYF. For the CDR3, the DNA is TGTGCCAGCAGCCACCAAACTAGCCAAGAGACCCAGTACTTC. The full variable domain, its missing parts supplied by reference TRBV5-4 and TRBJ2-5, is ETGVTQSPTHLIKTRGQQVTLRCSSQSGHNTVSWYQQALGQGPQFIFQYYREEENGRGNFPPRFSGLQFPNYSSELNVNALELDDSALYLCASSHQTSQETQYFGPGTRLLVL.

The rearrangement uses TRBV4-2 and TRBJ1-6; the D gene is possibly TRBD1 (5 bases). Looked up from germline, CDR1 is LGHNA and CDR2 is YNFKEQ. The CDR3 sequence is 15 residues long. The V and J ends lost 3 bases and 9 bases respectively, with 15 bases between them. The CDR3: CASSQGQTDRSPLHF. The CDR3 DNA sequence: TGTGCCAGCAGCCAGGGTCAGACAGACCGTTCACCCCTCCACTTT.

This rearrangement joins TRBV5-4 to TRBJ2-7; 10 bases line up with TRBD2. The CDR3 runs to 14 residues. Germline CDR1 SGHNT, CDR2 YYREEE (reference sequence). Trimming removed 4 bases from V and 4 bases from J; junction bases left unmatched: 5. The CDR3 sequence is CASSVASGSYEQYF. As DNA, the CDR3 is TGTGCCAGCAGCGTCGCTAGCGGGAGTTACGAGCAGTACTTC.

The V gene is TRBV25-1, the J gene TRBJ2-7; 7 bases fit TRBD2. V was clipped by 6 bases and J by 2 bases; unmatched bases: 10. Germline V CDR1 and CDR2: MGHDK, SYGVNS. The CDR3 has 15 amino acids. DNA of the CDR3: TGTGCCAGCAGGGATCCTAGCGGTAGTACCTACGAGCAGTACTTC. Its protein product is CASRDPSGSTYEQYF.

This clone was seen once. The chain carries TRBV7-2 and TRBJ2-7; D may be TRBD1 (5 bases). Germline assignment: CDR1 SGHTA and CDR2 FQGNSA. The CDR3 sequence is 17 residues long. V gave up 5 bases and J gave up 5 bases, with 25 bases separating them. The CDR3 loop is CASSLSPPQQVNHEQYF. The DNA for the CDR3 is TGTGCCAGCAGCCTCTCCCCTCCCCAACAGGTTAACCACGAGCAGTACTTC.

The J gene is TRBJ1-5, the V gene TRBV19; D is possibly TRBD1 (6 bases). Per germline, CDR1 LNHDA and CDR2 SQIVND (reference sequence). The CDR3 length is 13 residues. Trimming left V 5 bases short and J 6 bases short, with 11 bases between. For the CDR3, the DNA is TGTGCCAGTAGTGTCTCACAGGGTCAGCCCCAGCATTTT. It is translated as CASSVSQGQPQHF.

This clone was counted only a few times. This sequence joins TRBV6-2 or TRBV6-3 and TRBJ2-1; weak D call: TRBD1 (6 bases). V lost 3 bases and J lost 1, with 16 bases in between. The CDR3 consists of 17 residues. Looked up from germline, CDR1 is MNHEY and CDR2 is SVGEGT. The CDR3 DNA sequence: TGTGCCAGCAGTTATCATCGGGACATAGGGTCCTACAATGAGCAGTTCTTC. Its protein is CASSYHRDIGSYNEQFF.

This clone was observed a handful of times. V gene TRBV7-2 combines with J gene TRBJ2-1, with 11 positions matching TRBD2. Trimming cost V 4 bases and J 8 bases; bases outside gene matches: 7. Germline-derived CDR1 and CDR2 are SGHTA and FQGNSA. The CDR3 runs 15 residues. This CDR3 reads CASSSTGLAVYEQFF. CDR3 nucleotides: TGTGCCAGCAGCTCCACGGGACTAGCGGTTTATGAGCAGTTCTTC.

The rearrangement uses TRBV30 and TRBJ2-1; 7 bases map to TRBD2. Germline CDR1 is GTSNPN and CDR2 is SVGIG (reference sequence). The junction had 18 bases not matched to a gene; V was cut back by 0 bases and J by 13 bases. The CDR3 has 16 residues. In DNA form, the CDR3 reads TGTGCCTGGAGTGTACTAGCGTCTTTGCATTCTCTGGAACAGTTCTTC. Residues: CAWSVLASLHSLEQFF.

The chain links TRBV19 to TRBJ2-1; perhaps TRBD1 as D (5 bases). V shed 7 bases and J shed 1 base, with 11 bases lying between them. This CDR3 has 14 residues. In germline, CDR1 is LNHDA, CDR2 SQIVND (reference sequence). CDR3 nucleotide sequence: TGTGCCAGTACCATAGGGGCTTCCTACAATGAGCAGTTCTTC. Protein sequence: CASTIGASYNEQFF. Full variable domain (missing parts from reference TRBV19 and TRBJ2-1): DGGITQSPKYLFRKEGQNVTLSCEQNLNHDAMYWYRQDPGQGLRLIYYSQIVNDFQKGDIAEGYSVSREKKESFPLTVTSAQKNPTAFYLCASTIGASYNEQFFGPGTRLTVL.